Presented here are 26 T cell receptor beta chains from one specimen sequenced in a study of early T cells in non-severe SARS-CoV-2 infection. From the 5' RACE reads, TCRdb called clonotypes with MiXCR, one entry per CDR3 protein. This table holds about 60,000 distinct CDR3 sequences, approximately 9.3% found once. Sequencing was carried out using whole blood. The receptors derive from an adult who was a healthcare worker with PCR-confirmed SARS-CoV-2 infection or an uninfected control (not recorded which).

This clonotype was recorded a few times. The genes are TRBV12-3 or TRBV12-4 and TRBJ1-4; D unresolved. CDR3 length: 14 amino acids. The V end lost 5 bases, the J end lost 10 bases, and 17 bases lay between the germline ends. CDR3 DNA sequence: TGTGCCAGCAGTACCCGTACCCCTGAGGGAAAACTGTTTTTT. Translation gives CASSTRTPEGKLFF.

This clonotype was recorded a few times. This rearrangement joins TRBV29-1 to TRBJ1-1; no firm D call. Trimming removed 4 bases at V and 4 bases at J, with 13 bases between. The CDR3 is 13 residues long. CDR1 SQVTM and CDR2 ANQGSEA come from the germline V gene. CDR3 nucleotide sequence: TGCAGCGTTGTGCGGGGAGGGAGCACTGAAGCTTTCTTT. Its translation: CSVVRGGSTEAFF.

This clonotype was counted ten times or more. The V gene is TRBV29-1, the J gene TRBJ1-1; the D is unclear. Trimming pared 7 bases from V and 5 bases from J, leaving 14 bases between. This CDR3 is 12 amino acids long. Germline lookup yields CDR1 SQVTM and CDR2 ANQGSEA. The CDR3 sequence: CSAANGVTEAFF. CDR3 DNA sequence: TGCAGCGCCGCTAACGGTGTGACTGAAGCTTTCTTT.

This clonotype appeared many times. CDR3: CASSLDRRYGYTF. As DNA, the CDR3 is TGTGCCAGCAGCTTGGACCGTAGATATGGCTACACCTTC. The chain is built from TRBV5-6 and TRBJ1-2; D not resolved. V lost 0 bases, J lost 5 bases, and 8 bases lay in between. The CDR3 runs to 13 residues. Germline CDR1 SGHDT, CDR2 YYEEEE.

This clonotype was detected only a few times. The chain uses TRBV7-9 and TRBJ2-3; no firm D call. The CDR3 extends over 13 amino acids. Trimming pared 5 bases from V and 5 bases from J, leaving 11 bases between. Germline V CDR1 and CDR2: SEHNR, FQNEAQ (reference sequence). The CDR3 DNA reads TGTGCCAGCAGCGCCGGGCCGCTAGATACGCAGTATTTT. It translates to CASSAGPLDTQYF.

This clonotype was found many times. In DNA form, the CDR3 reads TGCAGTGCACGACTAGCGGGAGCGGAAGAGCAGTACTTC. Translation gives CSARLAGAEEQYF. The J gene is TRBJ2-7, the V gene TRBV20-1, with 12 positions matching TRBD2. Trimming cost V 6 bases and J 7 bases; bases outside gene matches: 7. The CDR3 has 13 amino acids. The germline gives CDR1 DFQATT, CDR2 SNEGSKA (reference sequence).

This clonotype was seen only a few times. The chain employs TRBV2 and TRBJ2-5; TRBD2 is a possible D gene (7 bases). This CDR3 is 14 amino acids long. Trimming removed 2 bases at V and 5 bases at J, with 12 bases between. The germline gives CDR1 SNHLY, CDR2 FYNNEI. CDR3 nucleotides: TGTGCCAGCAGTGAAACAGGGAGGGGTGAGACCCAGTACTTC. It yields the protein CASSETGRGETQYF.

The V gene is TRBV5-1, the J gene TRBJ2-3; D gene unclear. The CDR3 length is 14 residues. Trimming cost V 5 bases and J 1 base, with 11 bases left between them. From germline, CDR1 is SGHRS and CDR2 YFSETQ. The CDR3 loop reads CASRFPGGTDTQYF. CDR3 DNA: TGCGCCAGCAGGTTCCCGGGTGGCACAGATACGCAGTATTTT.

The table lists this clonotype with many counts. This sequence joins TRBV14 and TRBJ2-7; D perhaps matches TRBD1 (5 bases). V was trimmed by 4 bases and J by 3 bases, leaving 16 bases between them. Germline V lookup: CDR1 SGHDN, CDR2 FVKESK. The CDR3 is 15 amino acids. CDR3 region: CASSPRRASIYEQYF. The CDR3 DNA follows: TGTGCCAGCAGCCCCCGCAGGGCATCAATCTACGAGCAGTACTTC.

The CDR3: CASSTLGSTGELFF. In DNA, the CDR3 is TGTGCCAGCAGTACGTTAGGGTCAACCGGGGAGCTGTTTTTT. The chain has TRBV2 and TRBJ2-2; D is uncertain. Per the germline V gene, CDR1 is SNHLY and CDR2 is FYNNEI. The CDR3 runs 14 residues. The ends were cut back, 5 bases at V and 5 bases at J, with 12 bases in the middle.

This clonotype was counted ten times or more. The rearrangement links TRBV19 to TRBJ2-1, with 12 bases fitting TRBD2. V was clipped by 2 bases and J by 6 bases; unmatched bases: 2. The CDR3 spans 15 residues. Germline values: CDR1 LNHDA, CDR2 SQIVND (reference sequence). The CDR3 nucleotides are TGTGCCAGTAGTATAAGGACTAGCGGGACCAATGAGCAGTTCTTC. It encodes CASSIRTSGTNEQFF.

The table lists this clonotype with many counts. The chain is built from TRBV7-9 and TRBJ2-1; D is undetermined. The CDR3 totals 11 residues. V shed 1 base and J shed 14 bases, with 9 bases lying between them. From germline, CDR1 is SEHNR and CDR2 FQNEAQ (reference sequence). The CDR3 loop is CASSLGGSKFF. The CDR3 DNA is TGTGCCAGCAGCTTAGGGGGTTCCAAGTTCTTC.

The chain recombines TRBV7-9 with TRBJ2-1, with 12 bases aligning to TRBD2. The CDR3 spans 16 residues. Germline V lookup: CDR1 SEHNR, CDR2 FQNEAQ (reference sequence). With 7 bases clipped from V and 2 bases from J, the junction kept 6 bases outside the gene matches. The CDR3 protein is CASTRRLAGAYNEQFF. The CDR3 bases are TGTGCCAGCACCCGGAGACTAGCGGGAGCCTACAATGAGCAGTTCTTC.

This clonotype was recorded many times. CDR3 sequence (DNA): TGTGCCAGCTCACCAATCTGGGGGACCACTGAAGCTTTCTTT. This translates into CASSPIWGTTEAFF. J is TRBJ1-1 and V is TRBV18; weak D call: TRBD1 (5 bases). CDR3 length: 14 amino acids. CDR1 KGHSH and CDR2 LQKENI come from the germline V gene. V was clipped by 2 bases and J by 4 bases, with 11 bases between them.

The chain links TRBV4-2 to TRBJ1-2; tentatively, D is TRBD1 (6 bases). The CDR3 extends over 15 amino acids. CDR1 and CDR2 from the germline V gene are LGHNA and YNFKEQ. Trimming cost V 0 bases and J 4 bases, with 12 bases left between them. CDR3 nucleotide sequence: TGTGCCAGCAGCCAAGACCCAGGGGAGGCCTATGGCTACACCTTC. This sequence encodes CASSQDPGEAYGYTF.

This chain connects TRBV2 to TRBJ2-1; no reliable D call. Trimming took 4 bases from V and 5 from J, leaving 24 bases between them. This CDR3 is 18 amino acids long. CDR1 and CDR2 from the germline V gene are SNHLY and FYNNEI. The CDR3 loop is CASSGSPRGGGRHNEQFF. DNA of the CDR3: TGTGCCAGCAGTGGCTCCCCTCGAGGTGGCGGTAGGCACAATGAGCAGTTCTTC. The full variable domain, in which reference TRBV2 and TRBJ2-1 provide the parts outside the CDR3, is EPEVTQTPSHQVTQMGQEVILRCVPISNHLYFYWYRQILGQKVEFLVSFYNNEISEKSEIFDDQFSVERPDGSNFTLKIRSTKLEDSAMYFCASSGSPRGGGRHNEQFFGPGTRLTVL.

This clonotype was counted at least ten times. The CDR3 reads CASSAEGGREQYF. CDR3 sequence (DNA): TGTGCCAGCAGCGCTGAGGGAGGGCGCGAGCAGTACTTC. This chain links TRBV7-2 with TRBJ2-7, with 7 bases that match TRBD2. CDR3 size: 13 residues. Trimming at V came to 5 bases and at J to 6 bases, leaving 7 bases not matched to a gene. Per germline, CDR1 SGHTA and CDR2 FQGNSA.

This clonotype has just a few counts. At one end, the junction sequence differs from germline, possibly due to a read error. The V call is TRBV7-7, the J call TRBJ2-7; D possibly corresponds to TRBD1 (5 bases). Germline assignment: CDR1 SSHAT and CDR2 FNYEAQ (reference sequence). CDR3 length equals 13 residues. CDR3 bases: TGTGCTAGCAGCTTAGGGGCAGGGCACGAGCAGTACTTC. This translates into CASSLGAGHEQYF. The entire variable domain, with the rest obtained from reference TRBV7-7 and TRBJ2-7, is as follows: GAGVSQSPRYKVTKRGQDVTLRCDPISSHATLYWYQQALGQGPEFLTYFNYEAQPDKSGLPSDRFSAERPEGSISTLTIQRTEQRDSAMYRCASSLGAGHEQYFGPGTRLTVT.

V is TRBV20-1 and J is TRBJ2-3, with D perhaps matching TRBD2 (6 bases). The CDR3 loop spans 16 amino acids. The V end was cut by 6 bases, the J end by 0 bases, with 19 bases between. The germline V gene encodes CDR1 DFQATT and CDR2 SNEGSKA (reference sequence). The DNA for the CDR3 is TGCAGTGCCAAAAAACTAGCTGAAGCTAGCACAGATACGCAGTATTTT. This encodes CSAKKLAEASTDTQYF.

This clonotype was observed at least ten times. V and J are TRBV7-9 and TRBJ2-5, with D possibly being TRBD1 (6 bases). V was pared by 5 bases and J by 1 base, with 11 bases between. Germline-derived CDR1 and CDR2 are SEHNR and FQNEAQ (reference sequence). The CDR3 spans 14 residues. The CDR3 loop reads CASSTLDSQETQYF. In DNA, the CDR3 is TGTGCCAGCAGCACCCTGGACAGCCAAGAGACCCAGTACTTC.

CDR3 bases: TGTGCCAGCAGTTTATGGGGGTCCAATCAGCCCCAGCATTTT. This encodes CASSLWGSNQPQHF. This chain connects TRBV12-3 or TRBV12-4 to TRBJ1-5; TRBD1 is a possible D gene (5 bases). Between the trimmed V and J ends, which lost 2 bases and 3 bases, there was a span of 8 bases. The CDR3 runs to 14 residues.

This rearrangement joins TRBV20-1 to TRBJ2-3, with 10 nucleotides matching TRBD2. The CDR3 runs 18 residues. Germline lookup yields CDR1 DFQATT and CDR2 SNEGSKA (reference sequence). V shed 2 bases, J shed 3 bases, and the junction held 14 bases outside the gene matches. CDR3 amino acids: CSARSATGLAGVTDTQYF. CDR3 coding DNA: TGCAGTGCTAGATCCGCCACAGGGCTAGCGGGAGTAACAGATACGCAGTATTTT.

There are many counts of this clonotype. This chain joins TRBV20-1 and TRBJ1-6; D is unresolved. Per the germline V gene, CDR1 is DFQATT and CDR2 is SNEGSKA (reference sequence). Trimming cost V 0 bases and J 10 bases, with 16 bases left between them. The CDR3 length is 15 residues. Here the CDR3 reads CSARDPKMPGSPLHF. In DNA, the CDR3 is TGCAGTGCTAGAGATCCGAAGATGCCGGGATCACCCCTCCACTTT.

V gene TRBV4-1 combines with J gene TRBJ2-5; 10 bases agree with TRBD1. Germline V lookup: CDR1 MGHRA, CDR2 YSYEKL. J was trimmed by 6 bases and V by 1 base; bases with no gene match: 14. The CDR3 runs 18 residues. The CDR3 nucleotides read TGCGCCAGCAGCCAAGTACCCCTGGGACAGGGGCGGGGGAAGACCCAGTACTTC. Residues: CASSQVPLGQGRGKTQYF.

The genes are TRBV11-2 and TRBJ2-7; a weak D match, TRBD2 (5 bases). Germline CDR1 is SGHAT and CDR2 is FQNNGV. The V end was cut by 7 bases, the J end by 0 bases, with 16 bases between. CDR3 length: 15 residues. The CDR3 DNA reads as TGTGCCAGCACCTCCTCGGAGGTGAGCTCCTACGAGCAGTACTTC. Its protein is CASTSSEVSSYEQYF.

This clonotype was recorded at least ten times. The J gene is TRBJ2-1, the V gene TRBV7-2, with TRBD2 matching over 11 bases. V lost 5 bases and J lost 2; bases outside the gene matches: 5. Per germline, CDR1 SGHTA and CDR2 FQGNSA. CDR3 length equals 16 residues. Here the CDR3 reads CASSAGGLAAYNEQFF. CDR3 bases: TGTGCCAGCAGCGCGGGGGGACTAGCGGCCTACAATGAGCAGTTCTTC.